The 20 T cell receptor beta chains below all came from one sample that was sequenced in a study of cytomegalovirus exposure and HLA in healthy donors. Amplification used 60 Vbeta primers and 13 Jbeta primers. Data came from immunoSEQ multiplex PCR; TCRdb stores just in-frame clones and leaves some out. The sample lists roughly 200,000 clones, approximately 85% occurring once. The sequenced sample consisted of PBMCs. The receptors were sampled from a woman aged 45-60 years in good health and CMV-seronegative.

The chain employs TRBV6-5 and TRBJ1-2; D not resolved. Germline CDR1 MNHEY, CDR2 SVGAGI. The CDR3 has 16 amino acids. The ends were cut back, 0 bases at V and 0 bases at J, with 11 bases in the middle. CDR3 DNA sequence: TGTGCCAGCAGTTACTCGAGGCCGAAAGCTAACTATGGCTACACCTTC. Translated: CASSYSRPKANYGYTF.

This clone was detected a few times. V and J are TRBV11-2 and TRBJ1-2, with D perhaps TRBD1 (5 bases). CDR1 is SGHAT and CDR2 is FQNNGV in the germline V gene. This CDR3 contains 14 residues. V lost 6 bases to trimming and J lost 8 bases, with 19 bases between them. CDR3 DNA sequence: TGTGCCAGCAGTTCACCGGGGGGGAATAAGGGCTACACCTTC. It yields the protein CASSSPGGNKGYTF.

The V and J genes are TRBV4-1 and TRBJ2-7; 7 nucleotides agree with TRBD2. This CDR3 is 15 amino acids long. Trimming removed 6 bases from V and 4 bases from J; junction bases left unmatched: 12. Looked up from germline, CDR1 is MGHRA and CDR2 is YSYEKL. Here the CDR3 DNA reads TGCGCCAGCAGTCTAAGTCCCAGCGGGATTTACGAGCAGTACTTC. This translates into CASSLSPSGIYEQYF.

This sequence joins TRBV5-5 and TRBJ1-4; 8 bases fit TRBD1. The ends lost 0 bases at V and 6 bases at J; junction bases unmatched: 1. The CDR3 totals 14 residues. In germline, CDR1 is SGHKS, CDR2 YYEKEE (reference sequence). The CDR3 nucleotides are TGTGCCAGCAGCTTGGTCAGGGGGCATGAAAAACTGTTTTTT. It translates to CASSLVRGHEKLFF.

The chain is built from TRBV13 and TRBJ1-5, with 9 nucleotides matching TRBD1. V shed 4 bases and J 4 bases; nucleotides not matched to a gene: 2. CDR3 length: 14 amino acids. In germline, CDR1 is PRHDT, CDR2 FYEKMQ (reference sequence). The CDR3 sequence is CASSSGTGNQPQHF. CDR3 nucleotide sequence: TGTGCCAGCAGCTCAGGGACAGGGAATCAGCCCCAGCATTTT.

The genes are TRBV27 and TRBJ2-3; 10 positions match TRBD2. CDR1 and CDR2 (germline): MNHEY, SMNVEV (reference sequence). This CDR3 spans 14 amino acids. V lost 3 bases, J lost 12 bases, and 9 bases stayed unmatched. The DNA for the CDR3 is TGTGCCAGCAGTTTGGGTCTAGCGGGGGCCCGACAGTATTTT. Translated: CASSLGLAGARQYF.

This clone was detected only a few times. For the CDR3, the DNA is TGTGCCAGCAGCTTAACAGGGGGCGGCGAGACCCAGTACTTC. It codes for CASSLTGGGETQYF. The chain links TRBV28 to TRBJ2-5, with 9 nucleotides matching TRBD1. Trimming removed 6 bases from V and 5 bases from J; junction bases left unmatched: 7. This CDR3 has 14 amino acids. Germline V gives CDR1 MDHEN, CDR2 SYDVKM. Full variable domain (remainder filled in from reference TRBV28 and TRBJ2-5): DVKVTQSSRYLVKRTGEKVFLECVQDMDHENMFWYRQDPGLGLRLIYFSYDVKMKEKGDIPEGYSVSREKKERFSLILESASTNQTSMYLCASSLTGGGETQYFGPGTRLLVL.

The J gene is TRBJ2-5, the V gene TRBV5-1; the D gene is possibly TRBD1 (5 bases). Near its end, the DNA agrees better with TRBJ2-7, so the J call may be wrong. Germline CDR1 reads SGHRS; CDR2 reads YFSETQ. The CDR3 consists of 13 residues. Written as DNA, the CDR3 is TGCGCCAGCAGCATCCAGGGAAACTACGAGCAGTACTTC. Translating gives CASSIQGNYEQYF.

The V and J genes are TRBV18 and TRBJ1-1; the D gene is possibly TRBD1 (6 bases). CDR1 KGHSH and CDR2 LQKENI come from the germline V gene. The V gene lost 3 bases and the J gene lost 0 bases, with 14 bases spanning the gap. The CDR3 totals 16 residues. CDR3 sequence: CASSPDSYSLNTEAFF. CDR3 bases: TGTGCCAGCTCACCGGACAGTTACTCTCTGAACACTGAAGCTTTCTTT. Full variable domain (remainder filled in from reference TRBV18 and TRBJ1-1): NAGVMQNPRHLVRRRGQEARLRCSPMKGHSHVYWYRQLPEEGLKFMVYLQKENIIDESGMPKERFSAEFPKEGPSILRIQQVVRGDSAAYFCASSPDSYSLNTEAFFGQGTRLTVV.

This clone was counted a single time. The rearrangement uses TRBV30 and TRBJ1-2; 7 bases match TRBD1. The CDR3 has 14 amino acids. Germline-derived CDR1 and CDR2 are GTSNPN and SVGIG (reference sequence). Trimming cost V 2 bases and J 4 bases; bases outside gene matches: 7. The CDR3: CAWSTGVASYGYTF. CDR3 nucleotide sequence: TGTGCCTGGAGTACAGGGGTGGCGAGCTATGGCTACACCTTC.

This clone showed up just a few times. The chain recombines TRBV5-6 with TRBJ2-2; a weak D match, TRBD1 (6 bases). Looked up from germline, CDR1 is SGHDT and CDR2 is YYEEEE. CDR3 size: 15 residues. With 3 bases removed from V and 6 bases from J, the gap between germline ends came to 15 bases. In DNA, the CDR3 is TGTGCCAGCAGCTCATTGTCACAGGGATCCGGGGAGCTGTTTTTT. This codes for CASSSLSQGSGELFF.

The chain recombines TRBV29-1 with TRBJ2-1; tentatively, D is TRBD1 (6 bases). The CDR3 has 10 residues. V was pared by 7 bases and J by 9 bases, with 10 bases between. Germline V CDR1 and CDR2: SQVTM, ANQGSEA. The CDR3, as DNA: TGCAGCGCACAGGGTGGTGAGCAGTTCTTC. Protein sequence: CSAQGGEQFF.

J is TRBJ1-2 and V is TRBV6-1, with D perhaps TRBD1 (6 bases). The V and J ends lost 2 bases and 0 bases respectively, with 10 bases between them. Looked up from germline, CDR1 is MNHNS and CDR2 is SASEGT. This CDR3 comprises 15 residues. CDR3 in DNA: TGTGCCAGCAGTGAAACAGGGAGGGCTAACTATGGCTACACCTTC. Its translation is CASSETGRANYGYTF.

A single count supports this clone. The rearrangement joins TRBV6-5 to TRBJ2-3, with 8 bases aligning to TRBD2. The V segment lost 6 bases and the J segment 4 bases; nucleotides outside the gene matches: 9. CDR1 is MNHEY and CDR2 is SVGAGI in the germline V gene. The CDR3 covers 15 residues. In DNA form, the CDR3 reads TGTGCCAGCAGCCTAAGCGGGAGTAGGGCAGATACGCAGTATTTT. The encoded protein is CASSLSGSRADTQYF.

This rearrangement joins TRBV19 to TRBJ2-7; 10 nucleotides align to TRBD2. J was trimmed by 0 bases and V by 1 base; bases with no gene match: 9. The CDR3 length is 18 residues. CDR1 LNHDA and CDR2 SQIVND come from the germline V gene (reference sequence). CDR3: CASSIARTSGASSYEQYF. For the CDR3, the DNA is TGTGCCAGTAGTATAGCCCGGACTAGCGGAGCCAGCTCCTACGAGCAGTACTTC.

This rearrangement joins TRBV5-4 to TRBJ2-4, with 7 bases lining up with TRBD1. This CDR3 is built from 13 residues. The germline gives CDR1 SGHNT, CDR2 YYREEE (reference sequence). Losses at the gene ends were 4 bases for V and 13 bases for J; bases not matched to a gene: 11. CDR3 DNA: TGTGCCAGCAGCATAGACAGGGTTCAGACACAGTACTTC. Residues: CASSIDRVQTQYF.

The chain combines TRBV30 with TRBJ1-2, with TRBD1 as a possible D gene (6 bases). CDR3 length equals 14 residues. In germline, CDR1 is GTSNPN, CDR2 SVGIG (reference sequence). Trimming took 5 bases from V and 4 from J, leaving 17 bases between them. This CDR3 is CAWEDTTGIYGYTF. CDR3 nucleotide sequence: TGTGCCTGGGAAGATACTACAGGGATCTATGGCTACACCTTC.

The chain links TRBV18 to TRBJ2-6, with no clear D. V lost 3 bases to trimming and J lost 1 base, with 7 bases between them. CDR3 size: 15 residues. Germline-derived CDR1 and CDR2 are KGHSH and LQKENI. The CDR3 loop reads CASSPLESGANVLTF. The CDR3 coding sequence is TGTGCCAGCTCACCGTTGGAGTCTGGGGCCAACGTCCTGACTTTC.

The chain combines TRBV28 with TRBJ1-2; 7 nucleotides agree with TRBD1. The junction had 8 bases not matched to a gene; V was cut back by 8 bases and J by 8 bases. The germline V gene has CDR1 MDHEN and CDR2 SYDVKM. The CDR3 has 12 amino acids. The CDR3 sequence is CASRQGRKGYTF. The CDR3 DNA follows: TGTGCCAGCCGACAGGGAAGGAAGGGCTACACCTTC.

Only a few counts were recorded for this clone. V is TRBV13 and J is TRBJ2-7, with 12 positions matching TRBD2. Germline V gene data show CDR1 as PRHDT and CDR2 as FYEKMQ (reference sequence). The length of the CDR3 is 16 residues. The junction had 8 bases not matched to a gene; V was cut back by 3 bases and J by 5 bases. CDR3 sequence: CASSFRTSGITHEQYF. The CDR3 DNA reads TGTGCCAGCAGCTTCCGGACTAGCGGGATTACCCACGAGCAGTACTTC.